The 18 T cell receptor beta chains below come from one sample, sequenced in a study of blood T cell repertoires in COVID-19. Sequencing was performed with immunoSEQ multiplex PCR; in TCRdb, only in-frame clones are kept and a portion is missing. The sample has approximately 360,000 clones, 80% to 90% seen once. The sample taken for sequencing was peripheral blood. The receptors stem from a man aged 35 to 55 with acute or convalescent COVID-19.

The V gene is TRBV27, the J gene TRBJ1-1; 10 bases fit TRBD1. Germline-derived CDR1 and CDR2 are MNHEY and SMNVEV (reference sequence). Trimming cost V 6 bases and J 1 base; bases outside gene matches: 5. CDR3 length: 15 amino acids. CDR3 protein: CASSGTGATNTEAFF. CDR3 DNA: TGTGCCAGCAGCGGGACAGGGGCTACGAACACTGAAGCTTTCTTT.

The chain employs TRBV19 and TRBJ1-4; D is undetermined. V dropped 6 bases and J dropped 0 bases, with 11 bases sitting between them. The CDR3 spans 15 residues. CDR1 is LNHDA and CDR2 is SQIVND in the germline V gene (reference sequence). The CDR3 protein is CASRPSGSTNEKLFF. In DNA form, the CDR3 reads TGTGCCAGTAGGCCGAGCGGGTCAACTAATGAAAAACTGTTTTTT.

This clone was observed a few times. The V and J genes are TRBV19 and TRBJ1-2; 7 bases fit TRBD1. The CDR3 runs 16 residues. The germline V gene has CDR1 LNHDA and CDR2 SQIVND (reference sequence). V shed 6 bases and J 0 bases; nucleotides not matched to a gene: 10. This CDR3 reads CASRNPRQGANYGYTF. In DNA form, the CDR3 reads TGTGCCAGTAGAAACCCCCGGCAGGGGGCTAACTATGGCTACACCTTC.

The chain recombines TRBV2 with TRBJ2-3, with 16 bases matching TRBD2. The V segment lost 4 bases and the J segment 5 bases; nucleotides outside the gene matches: 3. Germline V lookup: CDR1 SNHLY, CDR2 FYNNEI. The length of the CDR3 is 16 residues. The CDR3 nucleotides read TGTGCCAGCAGTGCGGGACTAGCGGGGGGGCAAGATACGCAGTATTTT. Its protein product is CASSAGLAGGQDTQYF.

The chain is built from TRBV4-1 and TRBJ2-2, with 11 bases identical to TRBD2. The germline gives CDR1 MGHRA, CDR2 YSYEKL. Losses at the gene ends were 2 bases for V and 5 bases for J; bases not matched to a gene: 10. This CDR3 has 18 residues. CDR3 nucleotide sequence: TGCGCCAGCAGCCAACTAATACTTAGCGGGAGGGGTACCGGGGAGCTGTTTTTT. Amino acid sequence: CASSQLILSGRGTGELFF.

The gene calls are TRBV11-2 and TRBJ2-3; D ambiguous. CDR1 and CDR2 from the germline V gene are SGHAT and FQNNGV. The CDR3 is 15 residues long. Trimming pared 2 bases from V and 0 bases from J, leaving 9 bases between. In DNA, the CDR3 is TGTGCCAGCAGCTTACCAGGCTCTAGCACAGATACGCAGTATTTT. Amino acid sequence: CASSLPGSSTDTQYF.

The rearrangement uses TRBV27 and TRBJ2-7; weak D call: TRBD2 (5 bases). V was shortened by 0 bases and J by 0 bases, with 9 bases between the two germline ends. Germline V gene data show CDR1 as MNHEY and CDR2 as SMNVEV (reference sequence). The CDR3 spans 15 residues. The CDR3 sequence: CASSLSRGSSYEQYF. The CDR3 DNA reads as TGTGCCAGCAGTTTATCCCGGGGTAGCTCCTACGAGCAGTACTTC.

The CDR3 loop reads CASRPQGASEKLFF. The CDR3 nucleotides are TGTGCCAGCAGACCACAGGGTGCATCGGAAAAACTGTTTTTT. The V and J genes are TRBV6-5 and TRBJ1-4; tentatively, D is TRBD1 (6 bases). Germline values: CDR1 MNHEY, CDR2 SVGAGI. Trimming pared 6 bases from V and 8 bases from J, leaving 16 bases between. The CDR3 runs 14 residues.

The chain employs TRBV10-3 and TRBJ2-1, with a tentative D call TRBD2 (6 bases). From germline, CDR1 is ENHRY and CDR2 SYGVKD. V was trimmed by 4 bases and J by 8 bases, leaving 6 bases between them. The length of the CDR3 is 11 residues. The CDR3 spells CAISGGDEQFF. The DNA for the CDR3 is TGTGCCATCAGTGGGGGGGATGAGCAGTTCTTC.

As for this clone: Other nucleotide sequences in the sample specify the same CDR3. This chain uses TRBV6-4 with TRBJ2-3; TRBD1 matches at 7 bases. The CDR3 is made up of 13 amino acids. CDR1 is MRHNA, CDR2 SNTAGT, per germline. V lost 2 bases to trimming and J lost 4 bases; unmatched junction nucleotides: 0. The CDR3 DNA reads as TGTGCCAGCAGTGACCAGGGGGCAGATACGCAGTATTTT. It is translated as CASSDQGADTQYF.

The V call is TRBV9, the J call TRBJ1-1; 8 bases map to TRBD1. The junction had 2 bases not matched to a gene; V was cut back by 7 bases and J by 0 bases. The CDR3 loop spans 13 amino acids. From germline, CDR1 is SGDLS and CDR2 YYNGEE. CDR3 coding DNA: TGTGCCAGCGGACAGGGACTGAACACTGAAGCTTTCTTT. Translation: CASGQGLNTEAFF.

The chain links TRBV3-1 (or the pseudogene TRBV3-2) to TRBJ2-3, with D possibly being TRBD1 (7 bases). CDR3 length: 16 amino acids. Germline CDR1 reads LGHDT; CDR2 reads YNNKEL (reference sequence). Trimming cost V 5 bases and J 1 base, with 16 bases left between them. CDR3 sequence reads: CASSLRQGGGTDTQYF. The CDR3 bases are TGTGCCAGCAGCTTAAGACAGGGAGGAGGCACAGATACGCAGTATTTT.

V is TRBV4-2 and J is TRBJ1-3, with a possible D match to TRBD1 (5 bases). This CDR3 contains 16 residues. With 0 bases removed from V and 2 bases from J, the gap between germline ends came to 11 bases. Germline V gene lookup returns CDR1 LGHNA and CDR2 YNFKEQ. In DNA form, the CDR3 reads TGTGCCAGCAGCCAAGAATCAGGCAGGGCTGGAAACACCATATATTTT. It yields the protein CASSQESGRAGNTIYF.

A single count supports this clone. The gene calls are TRBV28 and TRBJ2-7; 7 positions match TRBD1. Germline CDR1 MDHEN, CDR2 SYDVKM. V lost 4 bases, J lost 5 bases, and 14 bases stayed unmatched. The CDR3 contains 16 residues. CDR3 coding DNA: TGTGCCAGCAGTTGGACAGAGTACAGGGGTTCCCACGAGCAGTACTTC. Its translation: CASSWTEYRGSHEQYF. Drawing the rest from reference TRBV28 and TRBJ2-7, the complete variable domain is DVKVTQSSRYLVKRTGEKVFLECVQDMDHENMFWYRQDPGLGLRLIYFSYDVKMKEKGDIPEGYSVSREKKERFSLILESASTNQTSMYLCASSWTEYRGSHEQYFGPGTRLTVT.

The gene calls are TRBV10-3 and TRBJ2-7; 9 bases map to TRBD1. The germline gives CDR1 ENHRY, CDR2 SYGVKD. CDR3 length equals 13 residues. The trim removed 6 bases at V and 5 bases at J, leaving 5 bases unmatched. The CDR3 sequence: CAIRLDRGDEQYF. CDR3 coding DNA: TGTGCCATCAGATTGGACAGGGGTGACGAGCAGTACTTC.

The chain's CDR3 is CASSSPGLAGVNRSYEQYF. In nucleotides, the CDR3 is TGTGCCAGCAGCTCCCCGGGACTAGCGGGAGTAAACAGGTCCTACGAGCAGTACTTC. The chain carries TRBV13 and TRBJ2-7; 14 nucleotides match TRBD2. The CDR3 has 19 residues. The germline V gene encodes CDR1 PRHDT and CDR2 FYEKMQ (reference sequence). Losses at the gene ends were 4 bases for V and 1 base for J; bases not matched to a gene: 12.

The CDR3 region is CASSSPGTETYEQYF. The CDR3 nucleotides read TGTGCCAGCAGCTCCCCCGGGACAGAGACTTACGAGCAGTACTTC. J is TRBJ2-7 and V is TRBV9, with 7 bases fitting TRBD1. With V trimmed by 4 bases and J by 4 bases, 11 bases remained unmatched. There are 15 residues in the CDR3. Germline CDR1 reads SGDLS; CDR2 reads YYNGEE.

The chain links TRBV19 to TRBJ1-4; perhaps TRBD1 as D (5 bases). The V gene's germline CDR1 is LNHDA and CDR2 SQIVND (reference sequence). Trimming pared 7 bases from V and 7 bases from J, leaving 7 bases between. The CDR3 totals 11 residues. The CDR3 protein is CASKDIEKLFF. CDR3 DNA sequence: TGTGCCAGTAAGGACATTGAAAAACTGTTTTTT. The variable domain in full, completed from reference TRBV19 and TRBJ1-4, reads DGGITQSPKYLFRKEGQNVTLSCEQNLNHDAMYWYRQDPGQGLRLIYYSQIVNDFQKGDIAEGYSVSREKKESFPLTVTSAQKNPTAFYLCASKDIEKLFFGSGTQLSVL.